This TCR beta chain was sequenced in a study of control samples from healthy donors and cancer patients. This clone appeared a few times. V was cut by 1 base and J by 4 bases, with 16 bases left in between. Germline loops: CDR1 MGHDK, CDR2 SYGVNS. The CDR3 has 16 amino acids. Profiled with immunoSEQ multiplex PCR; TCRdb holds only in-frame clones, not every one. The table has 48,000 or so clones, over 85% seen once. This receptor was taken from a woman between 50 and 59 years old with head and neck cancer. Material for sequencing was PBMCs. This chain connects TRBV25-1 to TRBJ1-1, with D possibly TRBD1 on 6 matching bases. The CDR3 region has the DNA TGTGCCAGCAGTGAATTAGGGGGAGGGAGGAGCACTGAAGCTTTCTTT. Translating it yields CASSELGGGRSTEAFF.